The rows below give T cell receptor beta chains drawn from one sample of a study of shared clonotypes between healthy human individuals. Data came from immunoSEQ multiplex PCR; TCRdb stores just in-frame clones and leaves some out. The sample shows approximately 2.5 million clones, 90% to 95% of them seen only once. Specimen: naive CD4+ T cells sorted from blood. The receptors derive from a man between 18 and 35 years old in good health. The CDR3 runs from the conserved cysteine through the conserved F or W. The order of the fields is V gene, clone size, D gene, J gene, CDR3 protein, CDR3 DNA. A D gene is named only where the DNA matches it firmly. Not all rows give a size; the values are once, few, many and, for expanded clones, a class.

V: TRBV7-9; size: -; D: -; J: TRBJ1-1; CDR3: CASSFDRGTEAFF; DNA: TGTGCCAGCAGCTTCGACAGAGGCACTGAAGCTTTCTTT
V: TRBV18; size: -; D: -; J: TRBJ1-5; CDR3: CASSPQESKNQPQHF; DNA: TGTGCCAGCTCACCACAGGAAAGTAAGAATCAGCCCCAGCATTTT
V: TRBV30; size: few; D: TRBD1; J: TRBJ1-6; CDR3: CAWSGDSPKGEDLHF; DNA: TGTGCCTGGAGTGGGGACAGCCCAAAGGGAGAAGACCTCCACTTT
V: TRBV10-1; size: -; D: -; J: TRBJ2-2; CDR3: CASSESDGGTLAGTGELFF; DNA: TGCGCCAGCAGTGAGTCGGATGGAGGGACCCTGGCGGGCACCGGGGAGCTGTTTTTT
V: TRBV28; size: few; D: -; J: TRBJ2-1; CDR3: CASSPRNHRGNEQFF; DNA: TGTGCCAGCAGTCCGCGAAACCATAGGGGGAATGAGCAGTTCTTC
V: TRBV4-3; size: -; D: -; J: TRBJ2-1; CDR3: CASSPSVHDNEQFF; DNA: TGCGCCAGCAGCCCCTCAGTACACGACAATGAGCAGTTCTTC
V: TRBV7-9; size: -; D: TRBD1; J: TRBJ2-1; CDR3: CASSPPGWTGGRFF; DNA: TGTGCCAGCAGCCCTCCCGGATGGACAGGGGGTCGGTTCTTC
V: TRBV5-4; size: -; D: -; J: TRBJ2-7; CDR3: CASFHRDSYEQYF; DNA: TGTGCCAGCTTCCACAGGGACTCCTACGAGCAGTACTTC
V: TRBV10-3; size: -; D: TRBD1; J: TRBJ1-3; CDR3: CAISPEGASSGNTIYF; DNA: TGTGCCATCAGTCCGGAGGGGGCCAGCTCTGGAAACACCATATATTTT
V: TRBV4-1; size: -; D: TRBD2; J: TRBJ2-5; CDR3: CASSQETRGGRETQYF; DNA: TGCGCCAGCAGCCAAGAGACGCGGGGGGGCAGGGAGACCCAGTACTTC
V: TRBV9; size: once; D: -; J: TRBJ1-1; CDR3: CASSGNPPGNTEAFF; DNA: TGTGCCAGCAGCGGGAACCCGCCGGGCAACACTGAAGCTTTCTTT
V: TRBV18; size: -; D: TRBD2; J: TRBJ2-3; CDR3: CASSATPAGGTDTQYF; DNA: TGTGCCAGCTCCGCGACGCCAGCGGGAGGCACAGATACGCAGTATTTT
V: TRBV7-9; size: -; D: -; J: TRBJ1-2; CDR3: CASSTVGARGYGYTF; DNA: TGTGCCAGCAGCACCGTTGGCGCTAGGGGCTATGGCTACACCTTC
V: TRBV5-1; size: -; D: -; J: TRBJ1-6; CDR3: CASSLVSGTNSPLHF; DNA: TGCGCCAGCAGCTTGGTTTCCGGGACTAATTCACCCCTCCACTTT
V: TRBV28; size: -; D: TRBD2; J: TRBJ2-3; CDR3: CASSLTSGGEEDTQYF; DNA: TGTGCCAGCAGTTTAACAAGCGGGGGGGAAGAAGATACGCAGTATTTT
V: TRBV23-1; size: -; D: -; J: TRBJ2-3; CDR3: CASRQGGGLGTDTQYF; DNA: TGCGCCAGCAGGCAAGGGGGGGGTCTAGGCACAGATACGCAGTATTTT
V: TRBV18; size: -; D: TRBD2; J: TRBJ2-3; CDR3: CASSPLRREGAGTDTQYF; DNA: TGTGCCAGCTCACCACTCAGGCGGGAGGGAGCGGGCACAGATACGCAGTATTTT
V: TRBV11-2; size: -; D: TRBD1; J: TRBJ1-5; CDR3: CASSYQGASNQPQHF; DNA: TGTGCCAGCAGCTATCAGGGGGCGAGCAATCAGCCCCAGCATTTT
V: TRBV6-6; size: -; D: -; J: TRBJ1-3; CDR3: CASSSSDSSGNTIYF; DNA: TGTGCCAGCAGTTCCTCAGACAGTTCTGGAAACACCATATATTTT
V: TRBV6-1; size: -; D: -; J: TRBJ1-2; CDR3: CASSVPGPYGYTF; DNA: TGTGCCAGCAGTGTACCGGGACCCTATGGCTACACCTTC
V: TRBV7-2; size: -; D: -; J: TRBJ1-6; CDR3: CASSFGLRGTNSPLHF; DNA: TGTGCCAGCAGCTTTGGACTCAGGGGAACAAATTCACCCCTCCACTTT
V: TRBV7-6; size: -; D: -; J: TRBJ1-5; CDR3: CASSLGGSSNQPQHF; DNA: TGTGCCAGCAGCTTAGGGGGCTCTAGCAATCAGCCCCAGCATTTT